This T cell receptor (beta chain) appears in the sequencing data of a study of PD-1 blockade in classical Hodgkin lymphoma. A remark on this clone: Antigen: not known.

TCRdb keeps only in-frame clones here, not all; method: immunoSEQ multiplex PCR. The top ten hold about 2.6% of the sample, which has tens of thousands of clones, roughly 87% seen once. V was clipped by 0 bases and J by 7 bases, with 10 bases between them. This CDR3 comprises 13 residues. Germline V gives CDR1 SGHAT, CDR2 FQNNGV. General study results and limits: After ASCT, patients who started nivolumab under 1 year later were excluded. Unlike CD8+ TCR diversity, which did not rise significantly by C4D1, CD4+ TCR diversity did.

Patients all relapsed after autologous stem cell transplantation, and there was variation in brentuximab vedotin exposure. Using magnetic negative selection, the CD4+ T cells were separated out of thawed PBMCs. This sequence joins TRBV11-2 and TRBJ2-7; D is ambiguous. This sequence originates from a human donor with classical Hodgkin lymphoma. This specimen was CD4+ T cells from blood, taken at baseline. The CDR3 is CASSLEANREQYF. For the CDR3, the DNA is TGTGCCAGCAGCTTAGAGGCCAACCGAGAGCAGTACTTC.